These 11 T cell receptor beta chains were all obtained from the same sample, sequenced in a study of blood T cell repertoires in COVID-19. The assay was immunoSEQ multiplex PCR, and TCRdb's table has in-frame clones only and misses some. This table has 25,000 to 35,000 clones, 81% appearing once. Specimen: peripheral blood. All receptors derive from a woman aged 55-69 years with acute or convalescent COVID-19.

The rearrangement joins TRBV6-5 to TRBJ1-2; a weak D match, TRBD1 (6 bases). This CDR3 spans 13 amino acids. V was trimmed by 6 bases and J by 7 bases, leaving 15 bases between them. Looked up from germline, CDR1 is MNHEY and CDR2 is SVGAGI. The DNA for the CDR3 is TGTGCCAGCAGCACACAGGGTAGTTCTGGCTACACCTTC. It encodes CASSTQGSSGYTF.

This clone was counted a few times. The V call is TRBV3-1 (or the pseudogene TRBV3-2), the J call TRBJ2-3, with 16 bases fitting TRBD2. CDR1 LGHDT and CDR2 YNNKEL come from the germline V gene (reference sequence). V gave up 4 bases and J gave up 0 bases; unmatched junction bases: 7. CDR3 length: 19 amino acids. CDR3 bases: TGTGCCAGCAGCCCGGGACTAGCGGGGGGGCGGTCCAGCACAGATACGCAGTATTTT. This encodes CASSPGLAGGRSSTDTQYF.

The gene calls are TRBV12-5 and TRBJ2-7; possible D gene TRBD2, 5 bases. From germline, CDR1 is LGHNT and CDR2 FRNRAP. V lost 3 bases and J 5 bases, leaving 14 bases between the germline ends. The CDR3 length is 14 residues. The CDR3 reads CASGFGDEVHEQYF. CDR3 DNA: TGTGCTAGTGGTTTCGGGGATGAGGTACACGAGCAGTACTTC.

This clone was observed once. The V and J genes are TRBV6-5 and TRBJ2-7, with 7 bases aligning to TRBD1. J was trimmed by 6 bases and V by 6 bases; bases with no gene match: 14. The CDR3 extends over 15 amino acids. CDR1 is MNHEY and CDR2 is SVGAGI in the germline V gene. The CDR3 sequence: CASRPRGPLSGEQYF. As DNA, the CDR3 is TGTGCCAGCAGACCAAGGGGGCCCCTTTCGGGCGAGCAGTACTTC.

The V and J genes are TRBV7-3 and TRBJ2-6; D unclear. V was cut by 5 bases and J by 2 bases, with 16 bases left in between. This CDR3 is 17 amino acids long. Germline CDR1 and CDR2: SGHTA and FQGTGA. CDR3 in DNA: TGTGCCAGCAGCCCCCAAGTTGATAGAGCTGGGGCCAACGTCCTGACTTTC. This gives the protein CASSPQVDRAGANVLTF.

This chain's CDR3 is CASSFGGPNTEAFF. In DNA form, the CDR3 reads TGTGCCAGCAGCTTCGGAGGCCCGAACACTGAAGCTTTCTTT. V and J are TRBV2 and TRBJ1-1; no reliable D call. Germline-derived CDR1 and CDR2 are SNHLY and FYNNEI. The ends were cut back, 6 bases at V and 1 base at J, with 12 bases in the middle. The CDR3 contains 14 residues. The complete variable domain, with remaining parts taken from reference TRBV2 and TRBJ1-1, reads EPEVTQTPSHQVTQMGQEVILRCVPISNHLYFYWYRQILGQKVEFLVSFYNNEISEKSEIFDDQFSVERPDGSNFTLKIRSTKLEDSAMYFCASSFGGPNTEAFFGQGTRLTVV.

The chain uses TRBV2 and TRBJ2-4, with D hard to call. The length of the CDR3 is 14 residues. Looked up from germline, CDR1 is SNHLY and CDR2 is FYNNEI. The V gene lost 5 bases and the J gene lost 1 base, with 9 bases spanning the gap. CDR3 nucleotide sequence: TGTGCCAGCAGTATCAGGCGCGCCAAAAACATTCAGTACTTC. It is translated as CASSIRRAKNIQYF. The complete variable domain, with remaining parts taken from reference TRBV2 and TRBJ2-4, reads EPEVTQTPSHQVTQMGQEVILRCVPISNHLYFYWYRQILGQKVEFLVSFYNNEISEKSEIFDDQFSVERPDGSNFTLKIRSTKLEDSAMYFCASSIRRAKNIQYFGAGTRLSVL.

The chain is built from TRBV27 and TRBJ1-2; D possibly corresponds to TRBD1 (6 bases). V lost 2 bases to trimming and J lost 6 bases, with 7 bases between them. This CDR3 has 12 residues. Germline V gene lookup returns CDR1 MNHEY and CDR2 SMNVEV (reference sequence). The CDR3 sequence is CASSLAGDGYTF. CDR3 nucleotide sequence: TGTGCCAGCAGTTTAGCAGGGGATGGCTACACCTTC.

V is TRBV24-1 and J is TRBJ1-5; 10 bases match TRBD1. V shed 4 bases and J 3 bases; nucleotides not matched to a gene: 8. CDR1 is KGHDR, CDR2 SFDVKD, per germline. There are 17 residues in the CDR3. The CDR3, as DNA: TGTGCCACCAGTGACCACGGGACAGGGGTTAACAATCAGCCCCAGCATTTT. This sequence encodes CATSDHGTGVNNQPQHF.

This chain joins TRBV18 and TRBJ2-5; 7 nucleotides line up with TRBD2. The CDR3 extends over 15 amino acids. Germline V gene data show CDR1 as KGHSH and CDR2 as LQKENI. V dropped 6 bases and J dropped 2; count of bases not matched to a gene: 9. CDR3 DNA sequence: TGTGCCAGCTCGCGGCGGCTAGCGGTACAAGAGACCCAGTACTTC. Translation: CASSRRLAVQETQYF.

This clone was counted only a few times. The chain joins TRBV14 to TRBJ1-3, with D uncertain. Germline-derived CDR1 and CDR2 are SGHDN and FVKESK. The germline V and J ends were trimmed by 1 base and 8 bases, with 3 bases remaining between them. The CDR3 is made up of 11 amino acids. The CDR3 here is CASSQGDTIYF. CDR3 sequence (DNA): TGTGCCAGCAGCCAAGGCGACACCATATATTTT. The variable domain in full, with the rest retrieved from reference TRBV14 and TRBJ1-3, is EAGVTQFPSHSVIEKGQTVTLRCDPISGHDNLYWYRRVMGKEIKFLLHFVKESKQDESGMPNNRFLAERTGGTYSTLKVQPAELEDSGVYFCASSQGDTIYFGEGSWLTVV.